The 13 T cell receptor beta chains below come from one sample, sequenced in a study of cytotoxic CD8 clonotypes in ibrutinib-treated CLL. Generated by immunoSEQ multiplex PCR, the TCRdb table keeps only in-frame clones and is missing some. Of 35,000 to 55,000 clones listed, roughly two thirds are singletons. This specimen consisted of PBMCs, obtained after 12 months of ibrutinib treatment. The receptors were sampled from a human donor with chronic lymphocytic leukemia.

The chain recombines TRBV9 with TRBJ2-3; D remains unclear. Germline values: CDR1 SGDLS, CDR2 YYNGEE. V lost 8 bases and J 2 bases, leaving 21 bases between the germline ends. The CDR3 runs to 16 residues. In DNA form, the CDR3 reads TGTGCCAGTACAAGAGCCGGGCAGGACGACACAGATACGCAGTATTTT. Its translation is CASTRAGQDDTDTQYF.

This clone was detected only a few times. This rearrangement joins TRBV7-2 to TRBJ2-7; D perhaps matches TRBD2 (6 bases). CDR1 SGHTA and CDR2 FQGNSA come from the germline V gene. Trimming left V 4 bases short and J 3 bases short, with 16 bases between. The CDR3 has 15 amino acids. CDR3 region: CASSSKSGTHYEQYF. For the CDR3, the DNA is TGTGCCAGCAGCTCGAAATCCGGGACTCACTACGAGCAGTACTTC.

The chain carries TRBV18 and TRBJ2-1; TRBD1 matches 7 bases. The CDR3 runs 16 residues. V lost 3 bases to trimming and J lost 3 bases; unmatched junction nucleotides: 8. The V gene's germline CDR1 is KGHSH and CDR2 LQKENI. This chain's CDR3 is CASSPTSDRDYNEQFF. The CDR3 region has the DNA TGTGCCAGCTCACCGACGAGTGACAGGGACTACAATGAGCAGTTCTTC.

The chain uses TRBV10-2 and TRBJ1-5, with TRBD1 matching 9 bases. The J segment lost 6 bases and the V segment lost 6 bases, leaving 15 bases of the junction unmatched. CDR1 and CDR2 from the germline V gene are WSHSY and SAAADI. The CDR3 loop spans 17 amino acids. This chain's CDR3 is CASRDTGVATGGQPQHF. Written as DNA, the CDR3 is TGCGCCAGCAGGGACACAGGGGTTGCGACAGGGGGTCAGCCCCAGCATTTT.

This clone was seen a handful of times. One junction end disagrees with the germline gene, perhaps due to a read error. The rearrangement uses TRBV7-7 and TRBJ2-4, with 8 bases fitting TRBD1. Germline CDR1 reads SSHAT; CDR2 reads FNYEAQ (reference sequence). The CDR3 spans 13 residues. The CDR3 region has the DNA TGTGCTAGCAGCCAAGACAGGGGAGACATTCAGTACTTC. Amino acids: CASSQDRGDIQYF.

The J gene is TRBJ2-3, the V gene TRBV6-5, with TRBD2 matching over 8 bases. V gave up 6 bases and J gave up 0 bases; unmatched junction bases: 5. CDR1 is MNHEY and CDR2 is SVGAGI in the germline V gene. The length of the CDR3 is 15 residues. The CDR3 region is CASRSGGASTDTQYF. DNA for the CDR3: TGTGCCAGCAGATCGGGGGGGGCTAGCACAGATACGCAGTATTTT.

This clone has more than one count but fewer than ten. This chain connects TRBV9 to TRBJ2-2, with TRBD1 identical over 8 bases. The germline V gene encodes CDR1 SGDLS and CDR2 YYNGEE. Trimming took 6 bases from V and 7 from J; bases not matched to a gene: 8. This CDR3 comprises 14 residues. CDR3 residues: CASNPTGDVGELFF. The CDR3 DNA reads TGTGCCAGCAACCCGACAGGGGATGTCGGGGAGCTGTTTTTT.

This clone has a handful of counts. This chain links TRBV27 with TRBJ2-7; D is unclear. V was clipped by 3 bases and J by 5 bases, with 8 bases between them. Germline V gene sequence: CDR1 MNHEY, CDR2 SMNVEV (reference sequence). The CDR3 totals 12 residues. CDR3 amino acids: CASSFQGNEQYF. The CDR3, as DNA: TGTGCCAGCAGTTTCCAAGGAAACGAGCAGTACTTC.

V and J are TRBV6-5 and TRBJ2-2; unclear D gene. Germline V gene lookup returns CDR1 MNHEY and CDR2 SVGAGI. The CDR3 is 13 residues long. V lost 3 bases and J lost 1, with 3 bases in between. CDR3 sequence (DNA): TGTGCCAGCAGTTATGAGAACACCGGGGAGCTGTTTTTT. This encodes CASSYENTGELFF.

The rearrangement links TRBV27 to TRBJ2-1; D tentatively reads TRBD1 or TRBD2 (5 bases each). Trimming removed 4 bases from V and 9 bases from J, with 7 bases in between. This CDR3 has 11 residues. Looked up from germline, CDR1 is MNHEY and CDR2 is SMNVEV (reference sequence). CDR3 protein: CASSWGSEQFF. The CDR3 DNA reads TGTGCCAGCAGTTGGGGGAGTGAGCAGTTCTTC.

This chain connects TRBV6-5 to TRBJ2-1; 8 nucleotides line up with TRBD2. V dropped 0 bases and J dropped 7; count of bases not matched to a gene: 8. The germline CDR1 and CDR2 sequences are MNHEY and SVGAGI. CDR3 length: 16 residues. Here the CDR3 reads CASSYSTRGGGNEQFF. The CDR3 DNA sequence: TGTGCCAGCAGTTACTCGACCCGGGGGGGCGGGAATGAGCAGTTCTTC.

The chain is built from TRBV30 and TRBJ1-4; TRBD1 matches 7 bases. Germline loops: CDR1 GTSNPN, CDR2 SVGIG (reference sequence). V was clipped by 5 bases and J by 0 bases; unmatched bases: 12. The CDR3 runs to 17 residues. DNA for the CDR3: TGTGCCTGGCGGCAGACAGGGACCCCTACAACTAATGAAAAACTGTTTTTT. Amino acids: CAWRQTGTPTTNEKLFF.

This rearrangement joins TRBV28 to TRBJ2-7, with 7 bases aligning to TRBD1. This CDR3 contains 14 residues. The germline CDR1 and CDR2 sequences are MDHEN and SYDVKM. V lost 6 bases and J lost 6; bases outside the gene matches: 11. The CDR3 loop reads CASRSTGIRFEQYF. The CDR3 coding sequence is TGTGCCAGCAGGTCGACAGGGATCAGGTTCGAGCAGTACTTC.